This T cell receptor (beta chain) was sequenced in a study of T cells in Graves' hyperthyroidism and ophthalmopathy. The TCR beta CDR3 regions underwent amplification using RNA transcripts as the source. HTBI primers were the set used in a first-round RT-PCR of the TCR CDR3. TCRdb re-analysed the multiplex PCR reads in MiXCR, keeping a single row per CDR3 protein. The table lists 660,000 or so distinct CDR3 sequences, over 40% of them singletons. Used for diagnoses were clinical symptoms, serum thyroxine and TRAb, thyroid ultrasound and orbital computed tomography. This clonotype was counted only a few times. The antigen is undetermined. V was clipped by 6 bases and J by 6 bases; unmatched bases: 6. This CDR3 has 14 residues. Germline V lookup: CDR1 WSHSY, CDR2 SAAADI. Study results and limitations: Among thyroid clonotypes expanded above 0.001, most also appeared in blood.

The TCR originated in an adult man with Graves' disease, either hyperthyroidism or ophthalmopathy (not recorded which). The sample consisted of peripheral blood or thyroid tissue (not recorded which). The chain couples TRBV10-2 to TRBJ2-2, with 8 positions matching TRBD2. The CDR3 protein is CASSGGRLAGELFF. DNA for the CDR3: TGCGCCAGCAGCGGCGGGAGGTTGGCCGGGGAGCTGTTTTTT.